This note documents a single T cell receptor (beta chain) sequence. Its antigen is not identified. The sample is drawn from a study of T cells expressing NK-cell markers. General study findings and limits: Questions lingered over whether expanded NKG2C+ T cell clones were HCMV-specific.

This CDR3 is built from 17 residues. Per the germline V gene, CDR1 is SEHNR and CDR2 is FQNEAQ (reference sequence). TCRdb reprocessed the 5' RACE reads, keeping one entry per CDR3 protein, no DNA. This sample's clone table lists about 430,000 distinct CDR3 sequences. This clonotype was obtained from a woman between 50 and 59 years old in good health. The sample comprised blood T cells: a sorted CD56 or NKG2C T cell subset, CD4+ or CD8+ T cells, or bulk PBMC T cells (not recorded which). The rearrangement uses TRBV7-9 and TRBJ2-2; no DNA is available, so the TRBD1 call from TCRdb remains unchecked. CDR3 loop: CASRLMPTGALPGELFF.